Here is one T cell receptor (beta chain) with its context. Researchers reported that TCR beta cDNA libraries carried unique molecular identifiers. TCRdb reprocessed the PCR reads with MiXCR, giving one entry per CDR3 protein. The table shows 350,000 to 500,000 distinct CDR3 sequences, with approximately 42% occurring only once. The data were obtained in a study of post-analysis software for immune sequencing data. The source material was blood. This receptor was obtained from a girl aged 2-10 years with multiple sclerosis.

The chain's CDR3 is CASSLVPSGRNEQFF. The CDR3 DNA is TGTGCCAGCAGCTTAGTTCCTAGCGGGAGAAATGAGCAGTTCTTC. This chain uses TRBV7-9 with TRBJ2-1; 10 bases are shared with TRBD2. The CDR3 covers 15 residues. Germline loops: CDR1 SEHNR, CDR2 FQNEAQ (reference sequence). Trimming cost V 1 base and J 7 bases; bases outside gene matches: 4. Combining the CDR3 with reference TRBV7-9 and TRBJ2-1 gives the whole variable domain DTGVSQNPRHKITKRGQNVTFRCDPISEHNRLYWYRQTLGQGPEFLTYFQNEAQLEKSRLLSDRFSAERPKGSFSTLEIQRTEQGDSAMYLCASSLVPSGRNEQFFGPGTRLTVL.